The sequence of this T cell receptor beta chain was determined in a study of T cell responses to AZD1222 COVID-19 vaccine. CDR3 length: 13 amino acids. CDR1 is SGHRS and CDR2 is YFSETQ in the germline V gene. V shed 2 bases and J shed 2 bases, with 7 bases lying between them. Assay used: immunoSEQ multiplex PCR; TCRdb lists only in-frame clones, some missing. The table shows 130,000 to 150,000 clones, with around 89% occurring only once. This TCR was recovered from an adult in good health. J is TRBJ1-2 and V is TRBV5-1; D possibly corresponds to TRBD1 (6 bases). This sample comprised peripheral blood, obtained on day 0 of AZD1222 vaccination. CDR3 coding DNA: TGCGCCAGCAGCTTTACAGGGAACTATGGCTACACCTTC. This sequence encodes CASSFTGNYGYTF.